Each of the 27 T cell receptor beta chains below was sequenced from the same sample in a study of long-term antiretroviral therapy in people with HIV. With survey level as its setting, the immunoSEQ assay was v3.0. The protocol was immunoSEQ multiplex PCR, while the TCRdb copy is restricted to in-frame clones and leaves out a portion. The sample consists of 25,000 to 35,000 clones, 93% of them appearing once. Sequenced material: unsorted PBMCs, taken roughly 6.5 years after starting antiretroviral therapy. These receptors all come from a woman in her thirties or forties with HIV.

This sequence joins TRBV5-5 and TRBJ1-5, with TRBD1 as a possible D gene (6 bases). V was cut by 4 bases and J by 11 bases, with 28 bases left in between. Per the germline V gene, CDR1 is SGHKS and CDR2 is YYEKEE (reference sequence). CDR3 length: 17 amino acids. The chain's CDR3 is CASSTFGFGGAVASQHF. The DNA of the CDR3 is TGTGCCAGCAGCACCTTTGGATTTGGGGGGGCCGTTGCATCCCAGCATTTT.

The V gene is TRBV6-1, the J gene TRBJ2-4, with a possible D match to TRBD1 (6 bases). The V end lost 3 bases, the J end lost 2 bases, and 14 bases lay between the germline ends. This CDR3 comprises 16 residues. Per germline, CDR1 MNHNS and CDR2 SASEGT. The CDR3, as DNA: TGTGCCAGCAGTGAGGGGGCCCTCGACACCAAAAACATTCAGTACTTC. Its translation: CASSEGALDTKNIQYF.

A single count supports this clone. The chain carries TRBV27 and TRBJ1-1, with 9 bases identical to TRBD1. With 6 bases clipped from V and 5 bases from J, the junction kept 10 bases outside the gene matches. From germline, CDR1 is MNHEY and CDR2 SMNVEV (reference sequence). The CDR3 length is 15 residues. The CDR3 region has the DNA TGTGCCAGCAGCTTTGATACAGGGGGCGGTACTGAAGCTTTCTTT. Encoded protein: CASSFDTGGGTEAFF.

This chain joins TRBV29-1 and TRBJ2-5; D is ambiguous. In germline, CDR1 is SQVTM, CDR2 ANQGSEA. Trimming removed 4 bases at V and 5 bases at J, with 11 bases between. The CDR3 is made up of 12 amino acids. CDR3 sequence: CSVGDPRETQYF. The CDR3 nucleotides are TGCAGCGTTGGAGACCCCAGGGAGACCCAGTACTTC. The variable domain in full, with the rest retrieved from reference TRBV29-1 and TRBJ2-5, is SAVISQKPSRDICQRGTSLTIQCQVDSQVTMMFWYRQQPGQSLTLIATANQGSEATYESGFVIDKFPISRPNLTFSTLTVSNMSPEDSSIYLCSVGDPRETQYFGPGTRLLVL.

This clone was recorded only once. The CDR3 DNA follows: TGTGCCAGCAGTGAAATGGAGGGACCCTACGAGCAGTACTTC. Translating it yields CASSEMEGPYEQYF. The V call is TRBV6-1, the J call TRBJ2-7; D is perhaps TRBD2 (6 bases). The CDR3 runs 14 residues. The germline gives CDR1 MNHNS, CDR2 SASEGT. V lost 2 bases and J 2 bases, leaving 10 bases between the germline ends.

The rearrangement uses TRBV7-7 and TRBJ1-5, with a possible D match to TRBD1 (5 bases). Germline values: CDR1 SSHAT, CDR2 FNYEAQ (reference sequence). V lost 5 bases, J lost 0 bases, and 11 bases lay in between. The CDR3 length is 15 residues. Written as DNA, the CDR3 is TGTGCCAGCAGCCCCTGGACATGTAGCAATCAGCCCCAGCATTTT. It yields the protein CASSPWTCSNQPQHF.

In its sample, this clone ranks as large. V gene TRBV7-8 combines with J gene TRBJ1-5; 9 positions agree with TRBD1. The CDR3 length is 15 residues. Germline trimming cut 1 base from V and 7 bases from J; bases unmatched to any gene: 5. CDR1 SGHVS and CDR2 FQNEAQ come from the germline V gene. CDR3 amino acids: CASSLGTGVQQPQHF. The CDR3 DNA is TGTGCCAGCAGCTTAGGGACAGGGGTTCAACAGCCCCAGCATTTT.

The chain uses TRBV19 and TRBJ2-1, with no clear D. Germline loops: CDR1 LNHDA, CDR2 SQIVND (reference sequence). V lost 5 bases to trimming and J lost 10 bases, with 15 bases between them. The CDR3 loop spans 13 amino acids. CDR3 sequence (DNA): TGTGCCAGTAGTCCCACTCCCCGGTCGGAGCAGTTCTTC. It translates to CASSPTPRSEQFF.

The chain combines TRBV9 with TRBJ2-7, with D perhaps matching TRBD1 (5 bases). Germline CDR1 and CDR2: SGDLS and YYNGEE. The V and J ends lost 0 bases and 5 bases respectively, with 15 bases between them. This CDR3 has 15 amino acids. CDR3 loop: CASSVGVGDSHEQYF. The CDR3 DNA follows: TGTGCCAGCAGCGTAGGGGTAGGAGACAGCCACGAGCAGTACTTC.

The chain recombines TRBV5-1 with TRBJ1-1; D is ambiguous. The CDR3 consists of 14 residues. Germline V lookup: CDR1 SGHRS, CDR2 YFSETQ. Trimming stripped 4 bases from V and 2 bases from J, with 12 bases between. CDR3 in DNA: TGCGCCAGCAGCGTTGGGCAGGTTAACACTGAAGCTTTCTTT. As protein: CASSVGQVNTEAFF.

CDR3 sequence: CASSPRFSSNRETGELFF. The CDR3 DNA follows: TGTGCCAGCTCACCAAGGTTTTCCAGTAACAGAGAAACCGGGGAGCTGTTTTTT. The V call is TRBV18, the J call TRBJ2-2; D ambiguous. Per the germline V gene, CDR1 is KGHSH and CDR2 is LQKENI. Between the trimmed V and J ends, which lost 2 bases and 5 bases, there was a span of 21 bases. This CDR3 is 18 amino acids long.

The chain combines TRBV11-2 with TRBJ1-5, with no clear D. The CDR3 length is 15 residues. V was trimmed by 3 bases and J by 0 bases, leaving 9 bases between them. CDR1 and CDR2 from the germline V gene are SGHAT and FQNNGV. The DNA of the CDR3 is TGTGCCAGCAGCTTGAGAGATTATAGCAATCAGCCCCAGCATTTT. Amino acids: CASSLRDYSNQPQHF.

The chain uses TRBV6-6 and TRBJ1-2, with 8 bases fitting TRBD1. V was clipped by 5 bases and J by 2 bases; unmatched bases: 4. The CDR3 runs 14 residues. The germline V gene has CDR1 MNHNY and CDR2 SVGAGI (reference sequence). The CDR3 nucleotides are TGTGCCAGCAGTAGGGGACAGGCGAACTATGGCTACACCTTC. Encoded protein: CASSRGQANYGYTF.

The chain employs TRBV29-1 and TRBJ1-1; 12 bases agree with TRBD1. J was trimmed by 5 bases and V by 7 bases; bases with no gene match: 5. The germline gives CDR1 SQVTM, CDR2 ANQGSEA. The CDR3 has 13 residues. The CDR3: CSGGQGALTEAFF. The CDR3 DNA reads as TGCAGCGGGGGACAGGGGGCTTTGACTGAAGCTTTCTTT. The whole variable domain, remainder taken from reference TRBV29-1 and TRBJ1-1, is SAVISQKPSRDICQRGTSLTIQCQVDSQVTMMFWYRQQPGQSLTLIATANQGSEATYESGFVIDKFPISRPNLTFSTLTVSNMSPEDSSIYLCSGGQGALTEAFFGQGTRLTVV.

V is TRBV27 and J is TRBJ1-2, with 7 nucleotides matching TRBD1. The CDR3 is made up of 14 amino acids. Germline V CDR1 and CDR2: MNHEY, SMNVEV (reference sequence). V lost 6 bases and J lost 0; bases outside the gene matches: 4. The CDR3 is CASRGGQPNYGYTF. DNA for the CDR3: TGTGCCAGCAGGGGGGGACAGCCTAACTATGGCTACACCTTC.

The chain is built from TRBV6-5 and TRBJ2-7; 7 nucleotides agree with TRBD1. CDR1 MNHEY and CDR2 SVGAGI come from the germline V gene. With 5 bases clipped from V and 3 bases from J, the junction kept 1 base outside the gene matches. This CDR3 has 12 residues. CDR3 sequence: CASSRQGYEQYF. CDR3 nucleotide sequence: TGTGCCAGCAGTAGACAGGGCTACGAGCAGTACTTC.

This rearrangement joins TRBV5-6 to TRBJ2-1, with D possibly being TRBD2 (6 bases). The CDR3 is 15 amino acids. CDR1 and CDR2 from the germline V gene are SGHDT and YYEEEE. Between the trimmed V and J ends, which lost 1 base and 1 base, there was a span of 9 bases. In DNA, the CDR3 is TGTGCCAGCAGCTTGCTTAGCGGATCCTACAATGAGCAGTTCTTC. The encoded protein is CASSLLSGSYNEQFF.

The V call is TRBV5-6, the J call TRBJ1-1; TRBD1 is a possible D gene (5 bases). Trimming cost V 4 bases and J 6 bases, with 10 bases left between them. The CDR3 consists of 12 residues. Germline CDR1 reads SGHDT; CDR2 reads YYEEEE. The CDR3 DNA is TGTGCCAGCAGCGCAGGACACCCTGAAGCTTTCTTT. Protein product: CASSAGHPEAFF.

V is TRBV5-6 and J is TRBJ1-3, with D possibly matching TRBD1 (6 bases). Germline V gene sequence: CDR1 SGHDT, CDR2 YYEEEE. The CDR3 runs 18 residues. The ends were cut back, 5 bases at V and 3 bases at J, with 24 bases in the middle. CDR3 nucleotides: TGTGCCAGCAGTTTGTGGTTGACAGGACGTCTCCGTGGAAACACCATATATTTT. Amino acid sequence: CASSLWLTGRLRGNTIYF.

The J gene is TRBJ1-1, the V gene TRBV7-9; D unclear. CDR3 length: 12 residues. Germline-derived CDR1 and CDR2 are SEHNR and FQNEAQ (reference sequence). V lost 1 base and J 4 bases, leaving 4 bases between the germline ends. CDR3 in amino acids: CASSLGVTEAFF. The DNA of the CDR3 is TGTGCCAGCAGCTTAGGGGTCACTGAAGCTTTCTTT.

The V gene is TRBV5-6, the J gene TRBJ2-5, with TRBD1 identical over 8 bases. The V gene end was trimmed by 4 bases and the J gene end by 2 bases; junction bases not matched to a gene: 1. Germline lookup yields CDR1 SGHDT and CDR2 YYEEEE. This CDR3 comprises 13 residues. The CDR3 DNA follows: TGTGCCAGCAGCGGGACAGGTCAAGAGACCCAGTACTTC. Residues: CASSGTGQETQYF.

J is TRBJ1-2 and V is TRBV6-5; a possible D gene is TRBD1 (5 bases). In germline, CDR1 is MNHEY, CDR2 SVGAGI. The CDR3 covers 13 residues. The V end lost 6 bases, the J end lost 4 bases, and 12 bases lay between the germline ends. CDR3 in amino acids: CASREPDSYGYTF. The CDR3 DNA reads TGTGCCAGCAGGGAGCCCGACAGCTATGGCTACACCTTC.

This clone was seen a handful of times. The chain joins TRBV6-5 to TRBJ1-2; 8 bases are shared with TRBD1. Germline V gives CDR1 MNHEY, CDR2 SVGAGI. After removal of 4 bases from V and 8 bases from J, the junction contained 6 bases not matched to a gene. CDR3 length equals 13 residues. CDR3 protein: CASSSQGARGYTF. The CDR3 DNA sequence: TGTGCCAGCAGTTCCCAGGGGGCTAGGGGCTACACCTTC.

The CDR3 loop reads CASSFHQGGTGANVLTF. The CDR3 coding sequence is TGTGCCAGCAGCTTTCACCAGGGGGGGACTGGGGCCAACGTCCTGACTTTC. The chain uses TRBV11-1 and TRBJ2-6, with D perhaps being TRBD1 or TRBD2 (7 bases each). The CDR3 has 17 amino acids. From germline, CDR1 is SGHAT and CDR2 FQDESV (reference sequence). The V end was cut by 3 bases, the J end by 2 bases, with 14 bases between.

The chain has TRBV2 and TRBJ2-3; D is uncertain. The V and J ends lost 2 bases and 4 bases respectively, with 4 bases between them. Per the germline V gene, CDR1 is SNHLY and CDR2 is FYNNEI. This CDR3 has 12 residues. CDR3 residues: CASSERADTQYF. In DNA, the CDR3 is TGTGCCAGCAGTGAAAGGGCAGATACGCAGTATTTT.

The rearrangement joins TRBV15 to TRBJ2-7; 10 bases are shared with TRBD1. This CDR3 region has 15 residues. The germline CDR1 and CDR2 sequences are LNHNV and YYDKDF (reference sequence). With 3 bases clipped from V and 6 bases from J, the junction kept 8 bases outside the gene matches. CDR3 nucleotides: TGTGCCACCAGCAGGAAAAGACAGGGGGCGACCGAGCAGTACTTC. Protein sequence: CATSRKRQGATEQYF.

The chain has TRBV5-4 and TRBJ2-3, with 7 bases lining up with TRBD2. This CDR3 has 15 amino acids. Trimming removed 0 bases from V and 1 base from J; junction bases left unmatched: 2. Germline lookup yields CDR1 SGHNT and CDR2 YYREEE (reference sequence). CDR3 protein: CASSLGREGTDTQYF. The CDR3 region has the DNA TGTGCCAGCAGCTTGGGCCGGGAGGGCACAGATACGCAGTATTTT.